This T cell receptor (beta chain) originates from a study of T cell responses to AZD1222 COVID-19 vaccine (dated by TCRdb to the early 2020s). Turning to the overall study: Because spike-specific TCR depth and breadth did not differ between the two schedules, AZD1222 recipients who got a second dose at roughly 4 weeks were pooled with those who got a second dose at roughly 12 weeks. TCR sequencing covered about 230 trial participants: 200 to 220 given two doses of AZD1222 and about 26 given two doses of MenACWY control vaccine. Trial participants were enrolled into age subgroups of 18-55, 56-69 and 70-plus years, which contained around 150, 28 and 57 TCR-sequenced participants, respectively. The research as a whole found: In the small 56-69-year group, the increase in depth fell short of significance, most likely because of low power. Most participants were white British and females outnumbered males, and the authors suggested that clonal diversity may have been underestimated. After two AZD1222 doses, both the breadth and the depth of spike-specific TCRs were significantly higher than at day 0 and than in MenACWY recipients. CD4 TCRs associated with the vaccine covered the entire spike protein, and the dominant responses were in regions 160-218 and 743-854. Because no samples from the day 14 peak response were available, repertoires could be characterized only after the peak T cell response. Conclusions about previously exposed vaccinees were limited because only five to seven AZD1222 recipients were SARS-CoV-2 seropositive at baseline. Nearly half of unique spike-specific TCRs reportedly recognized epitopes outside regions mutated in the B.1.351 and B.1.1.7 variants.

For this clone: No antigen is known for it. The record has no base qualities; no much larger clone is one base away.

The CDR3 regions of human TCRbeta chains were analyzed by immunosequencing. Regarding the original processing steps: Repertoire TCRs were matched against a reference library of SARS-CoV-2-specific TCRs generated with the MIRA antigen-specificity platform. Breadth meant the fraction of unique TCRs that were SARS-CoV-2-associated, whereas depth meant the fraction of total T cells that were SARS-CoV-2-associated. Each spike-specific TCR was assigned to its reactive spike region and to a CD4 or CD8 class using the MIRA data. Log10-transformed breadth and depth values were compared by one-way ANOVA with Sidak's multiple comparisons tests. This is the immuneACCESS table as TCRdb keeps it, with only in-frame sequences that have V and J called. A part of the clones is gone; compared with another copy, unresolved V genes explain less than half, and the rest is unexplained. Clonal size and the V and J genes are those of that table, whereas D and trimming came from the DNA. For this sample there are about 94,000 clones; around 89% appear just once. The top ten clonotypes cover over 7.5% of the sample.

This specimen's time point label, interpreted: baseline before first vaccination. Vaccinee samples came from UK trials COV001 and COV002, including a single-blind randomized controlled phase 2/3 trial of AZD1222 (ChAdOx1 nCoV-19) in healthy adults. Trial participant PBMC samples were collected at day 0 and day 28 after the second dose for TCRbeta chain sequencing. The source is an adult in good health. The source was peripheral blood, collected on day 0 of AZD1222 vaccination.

The DNA is TGCGCCAGCAGCTTGCGGCAGGGACATTCCAATCAGCCCCAGCATTTT. It encodes CASSLRQGHSNQPQHF. The rearranged chain carries TRBV5-1 and TRBJ1-5; possibly the D gene is TRBD1, per 6 matching bases. The CDR3, from cysteine to phenylalanine, totals 16 residues. The kept DNA is CDR3 alone, 48 bases in frame from the first base. V sheds 1 base and J sheds 3 bases, leaving 14 bases between their ends. CDR1 and CDR2 are drawn from the germline V gene: SGHRS, YFSETQ.